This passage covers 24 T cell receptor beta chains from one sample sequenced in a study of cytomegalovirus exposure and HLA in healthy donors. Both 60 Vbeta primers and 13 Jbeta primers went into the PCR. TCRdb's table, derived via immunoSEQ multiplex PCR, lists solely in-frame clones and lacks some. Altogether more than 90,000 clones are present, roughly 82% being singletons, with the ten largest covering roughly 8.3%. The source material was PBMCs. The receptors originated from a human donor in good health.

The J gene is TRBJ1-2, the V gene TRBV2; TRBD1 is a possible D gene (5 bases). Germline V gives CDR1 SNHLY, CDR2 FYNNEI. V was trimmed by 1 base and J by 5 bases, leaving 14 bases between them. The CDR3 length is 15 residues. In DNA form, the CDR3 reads TGTGCCAGCAGTGAAGATCGGGGGAGGACATATGGCTACACCTTC. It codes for CASSEDRGRTYGYTF.

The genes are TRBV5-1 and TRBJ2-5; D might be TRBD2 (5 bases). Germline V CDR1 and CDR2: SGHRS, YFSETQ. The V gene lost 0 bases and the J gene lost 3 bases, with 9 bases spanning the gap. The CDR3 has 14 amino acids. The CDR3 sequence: CASSLATTKETQYF. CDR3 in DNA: TGCGCCAGCAGCTTGGCGACTACCAAAGAGACCCAGTACTTC.

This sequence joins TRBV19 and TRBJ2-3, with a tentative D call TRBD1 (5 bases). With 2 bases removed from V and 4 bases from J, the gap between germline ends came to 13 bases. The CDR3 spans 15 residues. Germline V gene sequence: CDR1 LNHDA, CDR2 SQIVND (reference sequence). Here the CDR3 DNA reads TGTGCCAGTAGTATACAGGGCCTCTCCCCAGATACGCAGTATTTT. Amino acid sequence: CASSIQGLSPDTQYF.

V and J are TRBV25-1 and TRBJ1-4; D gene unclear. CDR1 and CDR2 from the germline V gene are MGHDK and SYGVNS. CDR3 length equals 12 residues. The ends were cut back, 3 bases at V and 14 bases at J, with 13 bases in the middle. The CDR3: CASSDEGGGLFF. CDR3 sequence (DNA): TGTGCCAGCAGTGACGAGGGAGGCGGTCTGTTTTTT.

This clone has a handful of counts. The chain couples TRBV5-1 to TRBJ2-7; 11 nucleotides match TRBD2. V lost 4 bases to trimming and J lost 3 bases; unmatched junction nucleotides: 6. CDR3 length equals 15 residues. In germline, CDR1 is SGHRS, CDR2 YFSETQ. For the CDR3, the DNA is TGCGCCAGCAGCCACTCAGGGACTAGCGGCTACGAGCAGTACTTC. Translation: CASSHSGTSGYEQYF.

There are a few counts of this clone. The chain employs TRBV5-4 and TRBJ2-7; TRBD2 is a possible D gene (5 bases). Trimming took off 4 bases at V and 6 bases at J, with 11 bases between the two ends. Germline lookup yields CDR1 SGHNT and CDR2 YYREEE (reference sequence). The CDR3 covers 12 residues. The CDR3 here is CASSRETGEQYF. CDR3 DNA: TGTGCCAGCAGCAGGGAGACGGGCGAGCAGTACTTC.

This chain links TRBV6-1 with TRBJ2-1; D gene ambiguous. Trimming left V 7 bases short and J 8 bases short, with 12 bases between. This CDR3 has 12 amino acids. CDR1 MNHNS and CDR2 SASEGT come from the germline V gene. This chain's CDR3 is CASTEFKDEQFF. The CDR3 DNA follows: TGTGCCAGCACGGAGTTTAAGGATGAGCAGTTCTTC.

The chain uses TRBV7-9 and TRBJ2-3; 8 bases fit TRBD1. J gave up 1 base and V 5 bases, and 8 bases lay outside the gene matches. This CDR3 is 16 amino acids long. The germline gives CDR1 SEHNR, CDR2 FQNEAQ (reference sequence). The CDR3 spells CASSTTTGARTDTQYF. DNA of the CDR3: TGTGCCAGCAGCACCACGACAGGGGCCCGCACAGATACGCAGTATTTT. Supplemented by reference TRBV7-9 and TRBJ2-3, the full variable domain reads DTGVSQNPRHKITKRGQNVTFRCDPISEHNRLYWYRQTLGQGPEFLTYFQNEAQLEKSRLLSDRFSAERPKGSFSTLEIQRTEQGDSAMYLCASSTTTGARTDTQYFGPGTRLTVL.

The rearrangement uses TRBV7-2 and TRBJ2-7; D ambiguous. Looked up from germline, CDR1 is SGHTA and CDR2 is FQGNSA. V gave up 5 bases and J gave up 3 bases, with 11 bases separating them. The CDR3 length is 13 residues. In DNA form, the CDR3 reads TGTGCCAGCAGCCGAGTCTCCGACTACGAGCAGTACTTC. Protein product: CASSRVSDYEQYF. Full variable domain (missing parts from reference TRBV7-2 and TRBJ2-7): GAGVSQSPSNKVTEKGKDVELRCDPISGHTALYWYRQSLGQGLEFLIYFQGNSAPDKSGLPSDRFSAERTGGSVSTLTIQRTQQEDSAVYLCASSRVSDYEQYFGPGTRLTVT.

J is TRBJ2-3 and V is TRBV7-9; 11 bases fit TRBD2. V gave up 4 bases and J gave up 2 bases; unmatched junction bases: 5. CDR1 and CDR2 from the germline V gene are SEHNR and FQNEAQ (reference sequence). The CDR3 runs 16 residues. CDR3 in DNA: TGTGCCAGCAGCTCAGGGACTAGCGGATACACAGATACGCAGTATTTT. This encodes CASSSGTSGYTDTQYF.

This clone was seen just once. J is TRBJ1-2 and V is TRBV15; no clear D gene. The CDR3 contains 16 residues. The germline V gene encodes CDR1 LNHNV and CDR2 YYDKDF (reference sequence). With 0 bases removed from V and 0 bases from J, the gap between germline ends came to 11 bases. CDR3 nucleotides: TGTGCCACCAGCAGAGATTTGCAGTCAGCTAACTATGGCTACACCTTC. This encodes CATSRDLQSANYGYTF.

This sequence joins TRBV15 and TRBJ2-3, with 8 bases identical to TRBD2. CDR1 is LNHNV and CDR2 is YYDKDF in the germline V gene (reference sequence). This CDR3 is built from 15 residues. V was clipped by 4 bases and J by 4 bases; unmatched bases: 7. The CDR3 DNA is TGTGCCACCAGCACCCGAAGCGGGAGCGCAGATACGCAGTATTTT. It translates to CATSTRSGSADTQYF.

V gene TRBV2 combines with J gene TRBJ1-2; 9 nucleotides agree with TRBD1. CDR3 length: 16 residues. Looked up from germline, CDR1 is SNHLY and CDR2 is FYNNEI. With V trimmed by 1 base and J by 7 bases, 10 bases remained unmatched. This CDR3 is CASSEDRGLTFAGYTF. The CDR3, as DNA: TGTGCCAGCAGTGAAGACAGGGGGCTAACGTTTGCTGGCTACACCTTC.

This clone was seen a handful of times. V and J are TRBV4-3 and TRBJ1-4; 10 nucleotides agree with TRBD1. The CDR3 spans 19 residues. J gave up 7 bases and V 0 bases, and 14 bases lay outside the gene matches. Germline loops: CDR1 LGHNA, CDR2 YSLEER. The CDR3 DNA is TGCGCCAGCAGCCAAGATTTTAACATACAGGGGACAGGGGCTGAAAAACTGTTTTTT. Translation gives CASSQDFNIQGTGAEKLFF.

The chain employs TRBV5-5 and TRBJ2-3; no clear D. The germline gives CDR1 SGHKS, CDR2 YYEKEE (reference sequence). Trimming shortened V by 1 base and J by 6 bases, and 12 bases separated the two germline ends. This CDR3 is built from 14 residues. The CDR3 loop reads CASSLTRSWDTQYF. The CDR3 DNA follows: TGTGCCAGCAGCTTGACTCGGAGTTGGGATACGCAGTATTTT.

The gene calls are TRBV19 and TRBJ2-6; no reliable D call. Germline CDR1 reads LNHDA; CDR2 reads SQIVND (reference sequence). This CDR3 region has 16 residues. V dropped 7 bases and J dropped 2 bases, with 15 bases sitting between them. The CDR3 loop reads CASNLGRLTGANVLTF. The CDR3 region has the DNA TGTGCCAGTAATCTTGGCAGATTAACTGGGGCCAACGTCCTGACTTTC.

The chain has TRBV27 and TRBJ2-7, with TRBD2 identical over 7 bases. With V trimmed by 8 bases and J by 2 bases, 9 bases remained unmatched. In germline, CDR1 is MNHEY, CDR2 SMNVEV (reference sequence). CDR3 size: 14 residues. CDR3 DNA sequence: TGTGCCAGCGCGGGGACTATCCTGACCTACGAGCAGTACTTC. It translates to CASAGTILTYEQYF.

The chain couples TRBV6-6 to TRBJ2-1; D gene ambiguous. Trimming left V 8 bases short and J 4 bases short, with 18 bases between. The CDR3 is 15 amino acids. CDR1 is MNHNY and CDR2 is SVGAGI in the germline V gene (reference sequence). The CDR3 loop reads CASGRGMTQYNEQFF. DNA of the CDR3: TGTGCCAGCGGCAGAGGTATGACCCAATACAATGAGCAGTTCTTC.

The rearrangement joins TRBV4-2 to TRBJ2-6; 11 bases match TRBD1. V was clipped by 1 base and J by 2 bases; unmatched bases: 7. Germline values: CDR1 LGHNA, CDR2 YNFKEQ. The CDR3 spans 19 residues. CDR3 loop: CASSQALGQGAAGANVLTF. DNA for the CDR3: TGTGCCAGCAGCCAAGCTTTAGGACAGGGGGCTGCTGGGGCCAACGTCCTGACTTTC.

CDR3 sequence (DNA): TGTGCCAGCTCTACGACACCACCTAACGAGCAGTACTTC. This translates into CASSTTPPNEQYF. This chain uses TRBV18 with TRBJ2-7, with D unresolved. The CDR3 contains 13 residues. Per the germline V gene, CDR1 is KGHSH and CDR2 is LQKENI. V lost 6 bases and J 5 bases, leaving 14 bases between the germline ends.

CDR3 sequence: CATRGTGELFF. Here the CDR3 DNA reads TGTGCCACCCGGGGGACCGGGGAGCTGTTTTTT. This chain links TRBV18 with TRBJ2-2; a weak D match, TRBD2 (6 bases). The germline V and J ends were trimmed by 10 bases and 5 bases, with 8 bases remaining between them. The length of the CDR3 is 11 residues. Germline V gene lookup returns CDR1 KGHSH and CDR2 LQKENI.

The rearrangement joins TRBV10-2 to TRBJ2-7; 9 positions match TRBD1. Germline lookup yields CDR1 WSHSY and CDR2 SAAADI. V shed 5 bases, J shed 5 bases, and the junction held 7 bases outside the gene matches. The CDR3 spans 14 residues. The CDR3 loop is CASSLNRGLDEQYF. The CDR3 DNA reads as TGCGCCAGCAGTTTAAACAGGGGGCTGGACGAGCAGTACTTC.

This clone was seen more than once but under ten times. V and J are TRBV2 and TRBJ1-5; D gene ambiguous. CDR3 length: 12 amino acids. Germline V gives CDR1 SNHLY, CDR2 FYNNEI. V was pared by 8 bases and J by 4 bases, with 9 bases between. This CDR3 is CASLSPNQPQHF. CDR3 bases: TGTGCCAGCTTAAGCCCAAATCAGCCCCAGCATTTT.

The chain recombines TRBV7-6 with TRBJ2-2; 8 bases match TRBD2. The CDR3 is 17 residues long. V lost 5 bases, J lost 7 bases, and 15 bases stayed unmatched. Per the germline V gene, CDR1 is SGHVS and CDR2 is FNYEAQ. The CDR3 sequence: CASSRPPSGRSIGELFF. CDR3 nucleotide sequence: TGTGCCAGCAGCCGACCCCCCAGCGGGAGATCGATCGGGGAGCTGTTTTTT.